The rows below give T cell receptor beta chains drawn from one sample of a study of cytomegalovirus exposure and HLA in healthy donors. Here immunoSEQ multiplex PCR was the method, and the copy in TCRdb shows in-frame clones only, minus some. The table records some 190,000 clones, approximately 77% of them present only once. Sequenced sample: PBMCs. These TCRs come from a man aged 40-55 years in good health and CMV-seropositive. Both conserved end residues are part of each CDR3. A D gene is named only where the DNA matches it firmly.

j_call d_call v_call cdr3_aa
TRBJ2-7 . TRBV20-1 CSAAGAGEQYF
TRBJ2-7 TRBD1 TRBV5-1 CASSGGQGHEQYF
TRBJ2-2 . TRBV28 CASSLSPSELFF
TRBJ1-1 . TRBV5-4 CASSYSPRPEAFF
TRBJ1-1 . TRBV27 CASSFERPNTEAFF
TRBJ1-4 . TRBV5-5 CASSFSAGQNEKLFF
TRBJ2-1 TRBD1 TRBV7-3 CASSQGDSSYNEQFF
TRBJ2-7 TRBD2 TRBV11-2 CASSPMGLAGGYEQYF
TRBJ1-2 TRBD1 TRBV7-9 CASSSGTEKYGYTF
TRBJ2-7 . TRBV5-4 CASSQADSYEQYF
TRBJ2-5 . TRBV29-1 CSVETGQETQYF
TRBJ2-7 . TRBV6-5 CASSYYRQTDYEQYF
TRBJ2-2 . TRBV9 CASSVGGANTGELFF
TRBJ2-1 . TRBV2 CASPSRDTPYNEQFF
TRBJ2-4 . TRBV6-5 CAASDRLAKNIQYF
TRBJ2-1 TRBD1 TRBV7-3 CASRATGGIGSYNEQFF
TRBJ2-2 . TRBV6-5 CASSPGGPNTGELFF
TRBJ2-5 TRBD2 TRBV28 CASLSGSGETQYF
TRBJ2-3 TRBD2 TRBV7-9 CASSFSGAGTDTQYF
TRBJ2-7 . TRBV4-3 CASSQDLLQGSGYEQYF
TRBJ1-6 TRBD1 TRBV6-1 CASSERSWTGNSPLHF
TRBJ2-5 . TRBV7-2 CASSPRQTQETQYF
TRBJ1-5 . TRBV13 CASSLSRNQPQHF
TRBJ2-1 TRBD1 TRBV18 CASSPFEGGPGYNEQFF
TRBJ2-1 TRBD1 TRBV11-2 CASSLVPPGQGGNEQFF
TRBJ2-7 . TRBV5-6 CASSPSPLRPGEQYF
TRBJ2-3 TRBD2 TRBV29-1 CSPGLAGGSDTQYF
TRBJ2-3 . TRBV7-9 CASSLGTGVTDTQYF
TRBJ2-1 TRBD2 TRBV7-2 CASSPEAGGWNNEQFF
TRBJ2-7 TRBD1 TRBV7-6 CASSPIGGQGPYEQYF
TRBJ1-5 TRBD1 TRBV6-1 CASSRQGGNQPQHF
TRBJ2-3 TRBD2 TRBV27 CASSPTGLAGQGGTDTQYF
TRBJ2-7 TRBD2 TRBV4-3 CASSHGQRGAYEQYF
TRBJ2-3 TRBD2 TRBV11-2 CASSLVAGGLTDTQYF
TRBJ2-2 . TRBV9 CASSGGLRGRLATGELFF
TRBJ2-1 TRBD2 TRBV5-6 CASSLVLLAANNEQFF
TRBJ2-7 TRBD1 TRBV6-5 CASSRDRGYEQYF
TRBJ2-2 . TRBV5-4 CASSLGQRDTGELFF
TRBJ2-1 . TRBV9 CASSVGFGGSSYNEQFF
TRBJ2-7 TRBD2 TRBV14 CASSQDLGGDFYEQYF